The clone carrying this TCR beta chain has a handful of counts. Unique molecular identifiers tagged individual cDNA molecules. TCRdb recomputed calls from the 5' RACE reads with MiXCR, one row per CDR3 protein. The sample contains fewer than 65,000 distinct CDR3 sequences, 5.9% of which appear only once. This sample is part of a study of early T cells in non-severe SARS-CoV-2 infection. For the study at large: Chains from this unsorted whole-blood bulk RNA could not be paired.

The ends were cut back, 4 bases at V and 7 bases at J, with 13 bases in the middle. CDR1 and CDR2 (germline): GTSNPN, SVGIG (reference sequence). The CDR3 has 12 residues. V and J are TRBV30 and TRBJ1-2, with a possible D match to TRBD1 (6 bases). This clonotype was sampled from an adult who was a healthcare worker with PCR-confirmed SARS-CoV-2 infection or an uninfected control (not recorded which). The sample was whole blood, taken at baseline. CDR3 nucleotides: TGTGCCTGGACTCCCAGGGGATCTGGCTACACCTTC. Its translation: CAWTPRGSGYTF.